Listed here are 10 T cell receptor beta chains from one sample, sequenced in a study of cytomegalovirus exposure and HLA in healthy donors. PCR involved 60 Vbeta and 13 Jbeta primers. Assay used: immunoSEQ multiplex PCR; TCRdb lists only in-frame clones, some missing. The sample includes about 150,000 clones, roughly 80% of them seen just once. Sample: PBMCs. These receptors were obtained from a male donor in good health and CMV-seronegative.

CDR3 DNA sequence: TGTGCCAGCACCGGCGGACAGGGAGCCTACGAGCAGTACTTC. Its protein is CASTGGQGAYEQYF. The chain joins TRBV28 to TRBJ2-7, with 8 positions matching TRBD1. With 7 bases clipped from V and 2 bases from J, the junction kept 7 bases outside the gene matches. Germline-derived CDR1 and CDR2 are MDHEN and SYDVKM. The CDR3 has 14 residues. Complete variable domain (other parts from reference TRBV28 and TRBJ2-7): DVKVTQSSRYLVKRTGEKVFLECVQDMDHENMFWYRQDPGLGLRLIYFSYDVKMKEKGDIPEGYSVSREKKERFSLILESASTNQTSMYLCASTGGQGAYEQYFGPGTRLTVT.

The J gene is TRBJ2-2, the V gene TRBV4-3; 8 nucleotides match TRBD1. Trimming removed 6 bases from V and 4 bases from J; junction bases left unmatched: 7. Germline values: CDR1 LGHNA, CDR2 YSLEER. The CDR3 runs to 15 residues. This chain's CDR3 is CASRQGQEITGELFF. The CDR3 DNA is TGCGCCAGCAGACAGGGACAGGAGATCACCGGGGAGCTGTTTTTT.

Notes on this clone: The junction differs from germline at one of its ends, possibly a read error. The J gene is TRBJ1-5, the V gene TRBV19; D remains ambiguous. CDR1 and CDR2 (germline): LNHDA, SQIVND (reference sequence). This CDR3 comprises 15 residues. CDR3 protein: CASSTASRLDQLQHF. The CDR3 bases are TGTGCCAGTAGTACAGCGTCCCGTCTGGATCAGCTCCAGCATTTT.

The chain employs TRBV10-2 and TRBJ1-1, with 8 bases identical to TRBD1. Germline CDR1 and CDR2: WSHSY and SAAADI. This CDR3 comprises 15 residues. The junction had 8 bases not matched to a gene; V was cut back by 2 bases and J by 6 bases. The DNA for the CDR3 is TGCGCCAGCAGTGAGCCCGCAGGGGGCTATTCTGAAGCTTTCTTT. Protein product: CASSEPAGGYSEAFF.

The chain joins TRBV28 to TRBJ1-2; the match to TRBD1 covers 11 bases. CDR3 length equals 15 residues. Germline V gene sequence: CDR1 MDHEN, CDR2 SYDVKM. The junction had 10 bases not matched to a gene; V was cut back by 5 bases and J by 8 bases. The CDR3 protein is CASSHNPGQGGGYTF. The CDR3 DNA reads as TGTGCCAGCAGTCACAACCCGGGACAGGGGGGCGGCTACACCTTC.

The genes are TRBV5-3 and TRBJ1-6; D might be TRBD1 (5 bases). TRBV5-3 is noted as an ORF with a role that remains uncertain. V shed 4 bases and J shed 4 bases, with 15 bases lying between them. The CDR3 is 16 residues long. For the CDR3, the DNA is TGTGCCAGAAGCATTCACAGGAGCTGTTATAATTCACCCCTCCACTTT. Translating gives CARSIHRSCYNSPLHF.

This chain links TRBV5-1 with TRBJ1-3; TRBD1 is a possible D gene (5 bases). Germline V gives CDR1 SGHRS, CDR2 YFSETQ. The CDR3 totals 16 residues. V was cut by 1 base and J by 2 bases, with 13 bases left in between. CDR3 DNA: TGCGCCAGCAGCTTGACCGGGGGTCCCACTGGAAACACCATATATTTT. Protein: CASSLTGGPTGNTIYF. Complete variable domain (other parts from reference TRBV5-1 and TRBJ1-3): KAGVTQTPRYLIKTRGQQVTLSCSPISGHRSVSWYQQTPGQGLQFLFEYFSETQRNKGNFPGRFSGRQFSNSRSEMNVSTLELGDSALYLCASSLTGGPTGNTIYFGEGSWLTVV.

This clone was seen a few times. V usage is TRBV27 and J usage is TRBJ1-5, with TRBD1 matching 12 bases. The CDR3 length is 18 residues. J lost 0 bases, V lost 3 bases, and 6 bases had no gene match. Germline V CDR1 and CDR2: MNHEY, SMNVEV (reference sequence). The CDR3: CASSLGGQGAYSNQPQHF. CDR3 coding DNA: TGTGCCAGCAGTTTGGGGGGACAGGGGGCTTATAGCAATCAGCCCCAGCATTTT.

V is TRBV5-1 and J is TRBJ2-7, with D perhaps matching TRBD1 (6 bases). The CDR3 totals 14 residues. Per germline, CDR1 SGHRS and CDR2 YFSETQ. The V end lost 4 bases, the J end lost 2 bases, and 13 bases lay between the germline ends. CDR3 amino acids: CASSQGTGPYEQYF. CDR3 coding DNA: TGCGCCAGCAGCCAGGGGACGGGACCCTACGAGCAGTACTTC.

The CDR3 DNA follows: TGTGCCAGCAGTTTTCTAGGACAGGGCGTTGAAGCTTTCTTT. Translating it yields CASSFLGQGVEAFF. The rearrangement uses TRBV2 and TRBJ1-1, with 8 bases matching TRBD1. Germline V CDR1 and CDR2: SNHLY, FYNNEI. This CDR3 is built from 14 residues. Trimming removed 5 bases from V and 7 bases from J; junction bases left unmatched: 9.